This T cell receptor beta chain was found in a study of blood T cell repertoires in COVID-19 (TCRdb year 2020). A note on the overall study: Collaborator samples came from the United States, Italy and Spain and covered acute and convalescent phases of COVID-19. The prospective study material was composed of cDNA or gDNA derived from T cells, B-cell-depleted T cells, or PBMCs. Deeply sampled blood TCRbeta repertoires from subjects exposed to, actively infected with, or recovered from COVID-19 were included in the dataset. The repertoires were made available in a free public database intended to serve as a resource for research on the immune response to SARS-CoV-2. Samples were obtained from the ongoing ImmuneRACE study (first 160 participants) and from 1,000 to 1,500 subjects provided by 6 global collaborators. A de-identified subject ID, COVID-19 status, age in years and sex were almost always included in the sample metadata. Where HLA class I and class II types were available, the types were taken from metadata supplied by the sample provider, not from assay-based typing.

Here is what the overall study found, with its caveats: The quantity of clinical and demographic metadata differed by source and by participant and was supplied without curation.

Counted from cysteine to phenylalanine, this CDR3 has 12 amino acids. Only the CDR3 portion is preserved as DNA: 36 bases, with reading frame beginning at the first base. CDR1 and CDR2 were assigned from the germline V gene (reference sequence) as GTSNPN and SVGIG. Deletion took 5 bases off V and 6 bases off J, with a span of 13 bases between the germline ends. Whole blood was collected in K2EDTA tubes by collaborating institutions according to the institutions' own protocols. For TCRbeta analysis, collaborators shipped samples as frozen whole blood, isolated PBMCs, or DNA extracted from either of those sample types. The immunoSEQ Assay, a bias-controlled multiplex PCR, was used to amplify TCRbeta CDR3 regions from genomic DNA. Processing in the source paper ran as follows. Nucleated cell counts per sample were estimated from amplification of reference gene primers within the assay. To quantify the absolute abundance of each unique TCRbeta CDR3 rearrangement, sequence reads were collapsed and filtered. Productive Simpson clonality was computed per sample as the square root of Simpson's diversity index over productive rearrangements. In TCRdb, the immuneACCESS table is reduced to in-frame sequences with V and J assigned. These tables do not hold every clone; where another copy was compared, an unresolved V gene accounts for under half, and the others remain unexplained. That table furnishes V, J and clone size, whereas the DNA furnished D and trimming. The sample table holds roughly 80,000 clones, of which 78% were seen once. The ten biggest clones cover about 15% of the sample.

This clone was seen ten or more times. No cognate antigen has been identified for it. The sample holds no much larger clone one base away, and base qualities are not on file. The sequenced material came from peripheral blood. This clonotype originated in a human donor in a cohort sampled during active COVID-19. The chain was built from TRBV30 and TRBJ1-2, with a weak D call of TRBD1 (5 bases match). CDR3 protein: CAWAGFPDGYTF. The DNA sequence follows: TGTGCCTGGGCAGGGTTCCCAGATGGCTACACCTTC. Reference TRBV30 and TRBJ1-2 proteins supply the regions before and after the CDR3; the full variable domain is: SQTIHQWPATLVQPVGSPLSLECTVEGTSNPNLYWYRQAAGRGLQLLFYSVGIGQISSEVPQNLSASRPQDRQFILSSKKLLLSDSGFYLCAWAGFPDGYTFGSGTRLTVV.